This TCR beta chain was identified during a study of ipilimumab plus nivolumab after autologous stem cell transplantation. Assay: immunoSEQ multiplex PCR; the TCRdb copy retains only in-frame clones and omits some. In the table there are fewer than 5,500 clones, approximately 76% of which are singletons. The CDR3 contains 13 residues. Germline CDR1 reads MNHEY; CDR2 reads SVGAGI. The V and J ends lost 0 bases and 6 bases respectively, with 6 bases between them. The sequence came from a male donor with multiple myeloma. The V gene is TRBV6-5, the J gene TRBJ2-1; D is possibly TRBD2 (6 bases). The specimen was PBMCs, collected in a trial of ipilimumab plus nivolumab as post-transplant consolidation. CDR3 DNA: TGTGCCAGCAGTTACTCTAGCGGCAATGAGCAGTTCTTC. Protein product: CASSYSSGNEQFF.